This entry describes one T cell receptor (beta chain). The source of the sample is a study of blood T cell repertoires in COVID-19. Study overall: There were acute and convalescent COVID-19 samples, and they came from the United States, Italy and Spain. PBMCs, B-cell-depleted T cells, or T cells provided the cDNA or gDNA that made up the material.

Trimming took off 5 bases at V and 6 bases at J, with 14 bases between the two ends. The CDR3 is 14 amino acids. Per germline, CDR1 SGHTA and CDR2 FQGNSA. In the authors' methods: Reference gene primer amplification gave nucleated cell count estimates. TCRdb's table, derived via immunoSEQ multiplex PCR, lists solely in-frame clones and lacks some. D and trimming were read from the DNA, whereas the V and J calls and clone size are those reported in that table. The sample includes about 74,000 clones, 70% to 90% of them seen just once. Sequencing was carried out using peripheral blood. The chain has TRBV7-2 and TRBJ1-5, with D unresolved. This receptor was identified in a man aged 70 or older with acute or convalescent COVID-19. CDR3 DNA sequence: TGTGCCAGCAGCAAAGACTGGGTTAGTCAGCCCCAGCATTTT. It codes for CASSKDWVSQPQHF.